The rows below give T cell receptor beta chains drawn from one sample of a study of T-cell reconstitution after alpha-beta-depleted transplantation in children. TCRdb redid the calling of the PCR reads with MiXCR, one entry per CDR3 protein. The sample holds about 980,000 distinct CDR3 sequences; 25% to 30% are singletons and the top ten take about 28%. Specimen: PBMCs, mostly from graft donor cells, collected 360 days after TCRalphabeta/CD19-depleted stem cell transplant. All receptors come from a boy under two years old who had a stem cell transplant for SCID, so the T cells may come from the graft donor. The CDR3 runs from the conserved cysteine through the conserved F or W. Rows may omit the clone size; those that give it use once, few, many or a size class.

15	TRBV6-1	TRBJ1-1	few	CASQPVAGINTEAFF
15	TRBV12-3/TRBV12-4	TRBJ2-3	few	CASSLWTVGTDTQYF
16	TRBV13	TRBJ2-5	-	CASSYGTSGYQETQYF
15	TRBV12-3/TRBV12-4	TRBJ2-3	few	CASSLLGSGADTQYF
14	TRBV28	TRBJ2-7	-	CASLDRVASYEQYF
15	TRBV20-1	TRBJ2-1	-	CSANLAPELHNEQFF
13	TRBV7-9	TRBJ2-2	few	CASSFAGPGELFF
14	TRBV5-1	TRBJ1-4	-	CASSLVSGVEKLFF
13	TRBV12-3/TRBV12-4	TRBJ2-5	-	CASKAGATETQYF
14	TRBV29-1	TRBJ2-5	few	CSVVPGQGKETQYF
15	TRBV4-3	TRBJ2-4	few	CASSQEGASKNIQYF
14	TRBV4-1	TRBJ2-7	-	CASSQAPLGYEQYF
16	TRBV7-8	TRBJ2-4	-	CASSLGQTLAKNIQYF
12	TRBV12-3/TRBV12-4	TRBJ1-1	-	CASSFLAGEAFF
14	TRBV20-1	TRBJ2-7	-	CSARGGTGAYEQYF
14	TRBV7-2	TRBJ2-3	-	CASSRDGSADTQYF
15	TRBV6-2/TRBV6-3	TRBJ2-1	few	CASSTEGFSYNEQFF
15	TRBV20-1	TRBJ2-7	few	CSARASLAGTYEQYF
13	TRBV7-8	TRBJ2-7	-	CASSLLAGVEQYF
14	TRBV12-3/TRBV12-4	TRBJ1-2	-	CASSLPGRNYGYTF
15	TRBV6-2/TRBV6-3	TRBJ2-1	-	CASRTKRGPKDEQFF
14	TRBV11-2	TRBJ2-7	-	CASSSDRIIYEQYF
16	TRBV5-1	TRBJ2-3	few	CASSTGTSGGTDTQYF
15	TRBV13	TRBJ2-1	-	CASSLSPPGYNEQFF
17	TRBV5-1	TRBJ2-7	few	CASSFRDRELRAYEQYF
17	TRBV5-1	TRBJ1-1	-	CASSLAITGTLNTEAFF
19	TRBV7-3	TRBJ2-7	-	CASSLNPVSTGRRWYEQYF
13	TRBV20-1	TRBJ1-5	-	CSAIQGANQPQHF
11	TRBV28	TRBJ1-2	few	CASSDRVGYTF
13	TRBV6-5	TRBJ1-1	-	CASSRGKGAEAFF
16	TRBV20-1	TRBJ2-4	few	CSAKRDPEGAKNIQYF
15	TRBV7-6	TRBJ2-2	-	CASSPVGSNTGELFF
14	TRBV5-1	TRBJ1-1	many	CASSLAGTNTEAFF
14	TRBV7-8	TRBJ2-5	many	CASSSRGRQETQYF
18	TRBV12-3/TRBV12-4	TRBJ2-1	few	CASSSPLGGTRGHNEQFF
15	TRBV2	TRBJ2-1	-	CASSEAGVTGSEQFF
15	TRBV14	TRBJ2-5	-	CASSQDRGAQETQYF
17	TRBV2	TRBJ2-2	-	CASSEPSGRGNTGELFF
17	TRBV4-3	TRBJ2-1	-	CASSQHRGLAGVNEQFF
17	TRBV5-5	TRBJ2-5	-	CASSWGTSGGQQETQYF